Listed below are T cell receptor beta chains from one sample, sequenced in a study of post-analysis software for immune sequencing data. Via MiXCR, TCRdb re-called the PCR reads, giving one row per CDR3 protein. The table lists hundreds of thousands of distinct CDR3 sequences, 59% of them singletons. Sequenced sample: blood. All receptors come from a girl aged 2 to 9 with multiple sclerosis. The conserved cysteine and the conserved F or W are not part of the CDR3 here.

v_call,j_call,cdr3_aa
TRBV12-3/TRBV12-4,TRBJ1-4,ASSSGGTNEKLF
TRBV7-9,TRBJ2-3,ASSLGGVGTDTQY
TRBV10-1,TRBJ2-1,ASSEGKGEYNEQF
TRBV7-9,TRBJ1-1,ASSSSEDTEAF
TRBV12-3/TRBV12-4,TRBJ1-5,ASSHDRGLYSNQPQH
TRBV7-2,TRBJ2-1,ASSPQGRERDEQF
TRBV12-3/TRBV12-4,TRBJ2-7,ASTLGLAGRYEQY
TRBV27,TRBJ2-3,ASSLTAGGDTQY
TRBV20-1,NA,SARDPLAGDAEQY
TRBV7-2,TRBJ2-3,ASSLAGLDTQY
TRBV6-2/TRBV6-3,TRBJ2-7,ASSYPEGRYEQY
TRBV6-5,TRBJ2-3,ASTSGQGAEDTQY
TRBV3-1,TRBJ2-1,ASSQDAGLPPWNEQF
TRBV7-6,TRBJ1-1,ASSPTSANTEAF
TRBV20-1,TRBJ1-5,SASGGPNQPQH
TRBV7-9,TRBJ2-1,ASSSTSGDNEQF
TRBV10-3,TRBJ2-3,ASSEKADTQY
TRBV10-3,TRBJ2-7,AISESDGYEQY
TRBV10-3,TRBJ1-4,AISEGAGNEKLF
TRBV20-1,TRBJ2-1,SARTPGLAGVVQF
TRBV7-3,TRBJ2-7,ASSETGGEQY
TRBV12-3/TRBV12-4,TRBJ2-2,ASSFANTGELF
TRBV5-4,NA,ASSSSGDIQY
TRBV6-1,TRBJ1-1,ASSGEGVNTEAF
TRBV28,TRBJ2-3,ASSFPRIPLSDTQY
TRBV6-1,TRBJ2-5,ASSEAVVTAWNEQY
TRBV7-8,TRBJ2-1,ASSLVEGQQF
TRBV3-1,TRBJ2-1,ASSQDIGRYNEQF
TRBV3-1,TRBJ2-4,ASSQDGGAEQY
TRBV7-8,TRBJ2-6,ASSLGKLSGPSGANVLT
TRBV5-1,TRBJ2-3,ASSLDHPGRTDTQY
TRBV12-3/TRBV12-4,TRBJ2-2,ANLRDTGELF
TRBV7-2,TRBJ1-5,ASSLAAGSGNQPQH
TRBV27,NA,ASSQRGGREQY
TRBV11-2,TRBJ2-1,ASSPRVLGWQF
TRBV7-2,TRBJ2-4,ASSLQFWTSGAHIQY
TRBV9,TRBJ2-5,ASSVQTSRPQETQY
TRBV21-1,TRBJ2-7,ASSKAALGYEQY
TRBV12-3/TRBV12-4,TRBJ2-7,ASSNRGEQY
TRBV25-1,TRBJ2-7,ASSPSGGYEQY
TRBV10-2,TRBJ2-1,ASIQELSYNEQF
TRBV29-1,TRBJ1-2,SVHRGTPYGYT
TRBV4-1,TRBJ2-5,TSSQDPLMGDVTQY
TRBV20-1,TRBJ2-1,SVVSSGAYNEQF
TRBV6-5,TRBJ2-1,ASSYSEDYNEQF